The 31 T cell receptor beta chains given below trace back to one sample, sequenced in a study of blood T cell repertoires in COVID-19. Some clones are missing from TCRdb's copy, which holds only in-frame ones; the method was immunoSEQ multiplex PCR. The data contain some 170,000 clones, approximately 80% of them seen just once; the ten biggest clones take up about 5.6%. The sample consisted of PBMCs or T cells enriched from blood (not recorded which). The receptors here all came from a man aged 35 to 55 who had recovered from COVID-19.

The rearrangement uses TRBV4-1 and TRBJ1-2; 9 bases match TRBD1. This CDR3 has 16 amino acids. Germline trimming cut 4 bases from V and 5 bases from J; bases unmatched to any gene: 11. The germline gives CDR1 MGHRA, CDR2 YSYEKL. This CDR3 reads CASSPMTGGVFYGYTF. The DNA for the CDR3 is TGCGCCAGCAGCCCTATGACAGGGGGAGTGTTTTATGGCTACACCTTC.

The rearrangement uses TRBV6-4 and TRBJ2-1; 10 bases map to TRBD2. This CDR3 contains 17 residues. With V trimmed by 2 bases and J by 7 bases, 11 bases remained unmatched. Germline V gene lookup returns CDR1 MRHNA and CDR2 SNTAGT. The CDR3 region has the DNA TGTGCCAGCAGTGACCCCATTGAGCGGGGGGGCTGGAATGAGCAGTTCTTC. This encodes CASSDPIERGGWNEQFF.

V usage is TRBV5-4 and J usage is TRBJ1-1, with a possible D match to TRBD1 (5 bases). The germline CDR1 and CDR2 sequences are SGHNT and YYREEE (reference sequence). The V gene lost 3 bases and the J gene lost 4 bases, with 13 bases spanning the gap. The CDR3 is made up of 14 amino acids. The CDR3 spells CASSSPGKGTEAFF. In DNA, the CDR3 is TGTGCCAGCAGCTCCCCAGGGAAGGGCACTGAAGCTTTCTTT.

The rearrangement joins TRBV5-6 to TRBJ2-5; D uncertain. The CDR3 consists of 12 residues. Trimming removed 0 bases at V and 3 bases at J, with 3 bases between. Germline-derived CDR1 and CDR2 are SGHDT and YYEEEE. The CDR3 coding sequence is TGTGCCAGCAGCTTGGGCGAAGAGACCCAGTACTTC. This gives the protein CASSLGEETQYF.

The CDR3 bases are TGCAGCGTTGAAGGGACAGGTCAAGAGACCCAGTACTTC. Translating it yields CSVEGTGQETQYF. This sequence joins TRBV29-1 and TRBJ2-5, with 7 nucleotides matching TRBD1. The CDR3 extends over 13 amino acids. Trimming took 1 base from V and 2 from J; bases not matched to a gene: 1. CDR1 SQVTM and CDR2 ANQGSEA come from the germline V gene.

The chain carries TRBV19 and TRBJ2-5; possible D gene TRBD1, 6 bases. Trimming shortened V by 4 bases and J by 12 bases, and 18 bases separated the two germline ends. The length of the CDR3 is 13 residues. CDR1 is LNHDA and CDR2 is SQIVND in the germline V gene (reference sequence). CDR3 residues: CASSTSQGAKKYF. DNA for the CDR3: TGTGCCAGTAGTACATCACAGGGTGCAAAAAAGTACTTC.

This clone was seen just once. This rearrangement joins TRBV27 to TRBJ2-3; tentatively, D is TRBD1 (6 bases). This CDR3 has 16 residues. V lost 6 bases and J 5 bases, leaving 21 bases between the germline ends. In germline, CDR1 is MNHEY, CDR2 SMNVEV (reference sequence). DNA for the CDR3: TGTGCCAGCAGGTTTACAGGGCCCTCGCCGGGAGATACGCAGTATTTT. Translating gives CASRFTGPSPGDTQYF.

The chain has TRBV6-5 and TRBJ2-7, with TRBD1 as a possible D gene (5 bases). The CDR3 runs to 12 residues. Deletions cut 6 bases from V and 4 bases from J, with 10 bases between. Germline CDR1 reads MNHEY; CDR2 reads SVGAGI. Written as DNA, the CDR3 is TGTGCCAGCAGAACCCCAGGGTACGAGCAGTACGTC. Its translation is CASRTPGYEQYV.

This clone was seen just once. The chain recombines TRBV6-1 with TRBJ1-2; possible D gene TRBD1, 5 bases. Germline V gives CDR1 MNHNS, CDR2 SASEGT. V shed 3 bases and J shed 8 bases, with 13 bases lying between them. The CDR3 loop spans 13 amino acids. CDR3 amino acids: CASSDGGLGGYTF. CDR3 sequence (DNA): TGTGCCAGCAGTGACGGGGGGTTGGGCGGCTACACCTTC.

CDR3 DNA sequence: TGTGCCAGCATGTCTTCCCGCGCGAACACCGGGGAGCTGTTTTTT. This gives the protein CASMSSRANTGELFF. This sequence joins TRBV7-9 and TRBJ2-2; no clear D. CDR1 SEHNR and CDR2 FQNEAQ come from the germline V gene (reference sequence). Trimming left V 7 bases short and J 0 bases short, with 12 bases between. CDR3 length: 15 amino acids. The complete variable domain, with remaining parts taken from reference TRBV7-9 and TRBJ2-2, reads DTGVSQNPRHKITKRGQNVTFRCDPISEHNRLYWYRQTLGQGPEFLTYFQNEAQLEKSRLLSDRFSAERPKGSFSTLEIQRTEQGDSAMYLCASMSSRANTGELFFGEGSRLTVL.

The V and J genes are TRBV6-5 and TRBJ1-1; 10 bases line up with TRBD1. Per germline, CDR1 MNHEY and CDR2 SVGAGI. The CDR3 is made up of 13 amino acids. Trimming at V came to 9 bases and at J to 6 bases, leaving 7 bases not matched to a gene. CDR3 coding DNA: TGTGCCAGTGGACAGGGGGAAATACCTGAAGCTTTCTTT. Translating it yields CASGQGEIPEAFF.

The chain is built from TRBV15 and TRBJ1-2; D is ambiguous. This CDR3 has 13 residues. The ends were cut back, 0 bases at V and 8 bases at J, with 10 bases in the middle. The germline CDR1 and CDR2 sequences are LNHNV and YYDKDF (reference sequence). The CDR3 region is CATSRDTGSGYTF. The CDR3 DNA reads TGTGCCACCAGCAGAGATACCGGGAGCGGCTACACCTTC.

The V call is TRBV29-1, the J call TRBJ1-4; D perhaps matches TRBD1 (5 bases). Germline V gene lookup returns CDR1 SQVTM and CDR2 ANQGSEA. Between the trimmed V and J ends, which lost 2 bases and 8 bases, there was a span of 12 bases. The CDR3 is made up of 13 amino acids. CDR3 amino acids: CSVEIPGGEKLFF. In nucleotides, the CDR3 is TGCAGCGTTGAAATCCCCGGGGGGGAAAAACTGTTTTTT.

The gene calls are TRBV2 and TRBJ1-2; D possibly corresponds to TRBD1 (6 bases). The V and J ends lost 6 bases and 1 base respectively, with 12 bases between them. The CDR3 length is 14 residues. Germline V CDR1 and CDR2: SNHLY, FYNNEI. The CDR3 reads CASRTDRRNYGYTF. Written as DNA, the CDR3 is TGTGCCAGCAGGACTGACAGGCGTAACTATGGCTACACCTTC.

The gene calls are TRBV24-1 and TRBJ2-3, with 12 nucleotides matching TRBD2. CDR3 length: 16 amino acids. J gave up 2 bases and V 7 bases, and 6 bases lay outside the gene matches. Germline V gene data show CDR1 as KGHDR and CDR2 as SFDVKD. CDR3 sequence: CATSQTSGGLTDTQYF. The DNA of the CDR3 is TGTGCCACCAGCCAAACTAGCGGGGGGCTCACAGATACGCAGTATTTT.

V usage is TRBV10-3 and J usage is TRBJ1-2; tentatively, D is TRBD1 (5 bases). From germline, CDR1 is ENHRY and CDR2 SYGVKD. The CDR3 length is 12 residues. The V end was cut by 8 bases, the J end by 7 bases, with 14 bases between. The chain's CDR3 is CAIREKGAGYTF. The CDR3 region has the DNA TGTGCCATCCGGGAGAAAGGGGCTGGCTACACCTTC.

V gene TRBV18 combines with J gene TRBJ1-1, with TRBD1 matching 8 bases. CDR3 length: 13 residues. V lost 4 bases to trimming and J lost 4 bases; unmatched junction nucleotides: 2. Looked up from germline, CDR1 is KGHSH and CDR2 is LQKENI. CDR3 nucleotide sequence: TGTGCCAGCTCACGGACAGGGACCACTGAAGCTTTCTTT. Encoded protein: CASSRTGTTEAFF.

The chain carries TRBV19 and TRBJ2-1; the D gene is possibly TRBD1 (5 bases). There are 13 residues in the CDR3. Germline loops: CDR1 LNHDA, CDR2 SQIVND (reference sequence). Trimming removed 9 bases at V and 5 bases at J, with 14 bases between. In DNA, the CDR3 is TGTGCCAGAGAGAAGGACACCCACAATGAGCAGTTCTTC. Protein: CAREKDTHNEQFF. Combining the CDR3 with reference TRBV19 and TRBJ2-1 gives the whole variable domain DGGITQSPKYLFRKEGQNVTLSCEQNLNHDAMYWYRQDPGQGLRLIYYSQIVNDFQKGDIAEGYSVSREKKESFPLTVTSAQKNPTAFYLCAREKDTHNEQFFGPGTRLTVL.

This clone was seen a single time. J is TRBJ2-1 and V is TRBV30; TRBD2 might be the D (6 bases). CDR3 length equals 11 residues. Trimming left V 1 base short and J 11 bases short, with 9 bases between. In germline, CDR1 is GTSNPN, CDR2 SVGIG (reference sequence). CDR3 nucleotide sequence: TGTGCCTGGAGTGAAACTAGCCAGCAGTTCTTC. It translates to CAWSETSQQFF.

The V gene is TRBV5-6, the J gene TRBJ2-5; a possible D gene is TRBD2 (7 bases). From germline, CDR1 is SGHDT and CDR2 YYEEEE. Trimming stripped 2 bases from V and 2 bases from J, with 16 bases between. The CDR3 runs to 16 residues. In DNA, the CDR3 is TGTGCCAGCAGCTTTCTGCAGGGAGGGGGTCAAGAGACCCAGTACTTC. Protein sequence: CASSFLQGGGQETQYF.

This sequence joins TRBV4-1 and TRBJ2-6; 8 bases fit TRBD1. The CDR3 extends over 19 amino acids. V lost 0 bases to trimming and J lost 1 base; unmatched junction nucleotides: 8. The germline gives CDR1 MGHRA, CDR2 YSYEKL. This CDR3 is CASSQEADRVLSGANVLTF. CDR3 DNA sequence: TGCGCCAGCAGCCAAGAGGCGGACAGGGTGCTGTCTGGGGCCAACGTCCTGACTTTC.

V and J are TRBV21-1 and TRBJ1-5; the table's D call, TRBD1, was not checked against the DNA. TRBV21-1 is a pseudogene segment. This CDR3 comprises 19 residues. The chain's CDR3 is CASSKALQGRDFSNQPQHF. In nucleotides, the CDR3 is TGTGCCAGCAGCAAAGCGCTACAGGGACGGGATTTTAGCAATCAGCCCCAGCATTTT.

This chain connects TRBV2 to TRBJ2-5, with D hard to call. CDR1 is SNHLY, CDR2 FYNNEI, per germline. This CDR3 contains 11 residues. V shed 4 bases and J shed 5 bases, with 5 bases lying between them. The CDR3 sequence: CASSVEETQYF. CDR3 nucleotides: TGTGCCAGCAGTGTTGAGGAGACCCAGTACTTC.

The gene calls are TRBV9 and TRBJ1-2, with D uncertain. The CDR3 consists of 13 residues. V lost 4 bases and J lost 5, with 12 bases in between. Germline CDR1 is SGDLS and CDR2 is YYNGEE. Here the CDR3 DNA reads TGTGCCAGCAGCCCACAGAACCTTTATGGCTACACCTTC. Protein sequence: CASSPQNLYGYTF. The complete variable domain, with remaining parts taken from reference TRBV9 and TRBJ1-2, reads DSGVTQTPKHLITATGQRVTLRCSPRSGDLSVYWYQQSLDQGLQFLIQYYNGEERAKGNILERFSAQQFPDLHSELNLSSLELGDSALYFCASSPQNLYGYTFGSGTRLTVV.

The V and J genes are TRBV12-3 or TRBV12-4 and TRBJ1-5; TRBD1 agrees at 7 bases. V shed 6 bases, J shed 5 bases, and the junction held 4 bases outside the gene matches. This CDR3 has 13 amino acids. The CDR3 nucleotides are TGTGCCAGCAGCGACAGGGTCGATCAGCCCCAGCATTTT. It codes for CASSDRVDQPQHF.

The chain uses TRBV11-2 and TRBJ2-3; 8 bases align to TRBD2. From germline, CDR1 is SGHAT and CDR2 FQNNGV. This CDR3 contains 16 residues. J lost 3 bases, V lost 4 bases, and 9 bases had no gene match. CDR3 bases: TGTGCCAGCAGCTCCCTTGGGGCGGGGGGTACAGATACGCAGTATTTT. This gives the protein CASSSLGAGGTDTQYF.

This clone was counted only a few times. The rearrangement links TRBV9 to TRBJ2-1; D perhaps matches TRBD1 (5 bases). Germline lookup yields CDR1 SGDLS and CDR2 YYNGEE. This CDR3 is 14 amino acids long. V was clipped by 3 bases and J by 6 bases, with 13 bases between them. The CDR3 sequence is CASSGSQGINEQFF. DNA for the CDR3: TGTGCCAGCAGCGGTTCGCAGGGAATCAATGAGCAGTTCTTC.

The chain's CDR3 is CASSPESYNSPLHF. The CDR3 DNA follows: TGTGCCAGCAGCCCGGAGTCCTATAATTCACCCCTCCACTTT. The chain carries TRBV11-2 and TRBJ1-6; D remains unclear. Germline values: CDR1 SGHAT, CDR2 FQNNGV. The CDR3 has 14 residues. V lost 5 bases and J 1 base, leaving 6 bases between the germline ends.

The rearrangement links TRBV5-6 to TRBJ2-6; D is unclear. Trimming left V 2 bases short and J 1 base short, with 13 bases between. This CDR3 has 17 amino acids. Germline V gene sequence: CDR1 SGHDT, CDR2 YYEEEE. CDR3 sequence (DNA): TGTGCCAGCAGCTTAATAAGTAGGAGTTCTGGGGCCAACGTCCTGACTTTC. Translation: CASSLISRSSGANVLTF.

The J gene is TRBJ1-2, the V gene TRBV5-1, with TRBD1 matching over 10 bases. CDR1 SGHRS and CDR2 YFSETQ come from the germline V gene. J gave up 0 bases and V 8 bases, and 13 bases lay outside the gene matches. This CDR3 comprises 17 residues. As DNA, the CDR3 is TGCGCCAGTGATTCAGGGACAGGGGCCATTACTAACTATGGCTACACCTTC. Its translation is CASDSGTGAITNYGYTF.

This rearrangement joins TRBV28 to TRBJ1-5, with a tentative D call TRBD1 (6 bases). This CDR3 has 15 residues. The V and J ends lost 4 bases and 6 bases respectively, with 16 bases between them. Germline V CDR1 and CDR2: MDHEN, SYDVKM. Here the CDR3 reads CASSSPGHRGQPQHF. CDR3 DNA sequence: TGTGCCAGCAGTTCACCGGGACACCGAGGTCAGCCCCAGCATTTT.